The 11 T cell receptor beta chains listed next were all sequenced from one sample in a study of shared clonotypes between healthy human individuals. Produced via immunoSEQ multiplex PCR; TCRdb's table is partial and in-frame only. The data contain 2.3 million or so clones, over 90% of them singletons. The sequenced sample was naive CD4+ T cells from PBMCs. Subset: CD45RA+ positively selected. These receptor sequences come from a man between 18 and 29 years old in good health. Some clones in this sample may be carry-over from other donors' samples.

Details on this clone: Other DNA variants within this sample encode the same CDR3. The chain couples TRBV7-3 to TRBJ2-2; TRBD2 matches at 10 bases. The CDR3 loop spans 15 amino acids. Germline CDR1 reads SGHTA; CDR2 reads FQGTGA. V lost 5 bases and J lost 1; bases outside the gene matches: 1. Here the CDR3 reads CASSPSGGNTGELFF. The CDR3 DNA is TGTGCCAGCAGCCCTAGCGGGGGGAACACCGGGGAGCTGTTTTTT. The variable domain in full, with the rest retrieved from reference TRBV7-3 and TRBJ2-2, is GAGVSQTPSNKVTEKGKYVELRCDPISGHTALYWYRQSLGQGPEFLIYFQGTGAADDSGLPNDRFFAVRPEGSVSTLKIQRTERGDSAVYLCASSPSGGNTGELFFGEGSRLTVL.

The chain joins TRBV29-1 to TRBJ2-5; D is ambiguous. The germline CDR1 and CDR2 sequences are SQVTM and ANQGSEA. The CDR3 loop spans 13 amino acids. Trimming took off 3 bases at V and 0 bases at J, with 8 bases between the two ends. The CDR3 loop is CSVDAGDQETQYF. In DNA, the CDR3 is TGCAGCGTTGATGCAGGAGACCAAGAGACCCAGTACTTC. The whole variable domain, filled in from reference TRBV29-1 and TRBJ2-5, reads SAVISQKPSRDICQRGTSLTIQCQVDSQVTMMFWYRQQPGQSLTLIATANQGSEATYESGFVIDKFPISRPNLTFSTLTVSNMSPEDSSIYLCSVDAGDQETQYFGPGTRLLVL.

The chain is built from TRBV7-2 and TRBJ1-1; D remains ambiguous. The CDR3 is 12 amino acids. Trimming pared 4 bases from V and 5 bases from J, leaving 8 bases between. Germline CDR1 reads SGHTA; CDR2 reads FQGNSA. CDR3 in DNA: TGTGCCAGCAGCTCGGCGGGAACTGAAGCTTTCTTT. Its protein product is CASSSAGTEAFF.

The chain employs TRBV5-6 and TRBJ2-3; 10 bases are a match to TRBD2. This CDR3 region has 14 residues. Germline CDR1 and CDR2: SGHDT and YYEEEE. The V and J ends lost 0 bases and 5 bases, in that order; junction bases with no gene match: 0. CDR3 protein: CASSLASGGDTQYF. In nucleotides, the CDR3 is TGTGCCAGCAGCTTGGCTAGCGGGGGAGATACGCAGTATTTT.

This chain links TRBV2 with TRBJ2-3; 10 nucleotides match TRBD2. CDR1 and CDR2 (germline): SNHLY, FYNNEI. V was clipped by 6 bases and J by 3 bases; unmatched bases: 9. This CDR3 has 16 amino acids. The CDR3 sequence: CASSALAGEGTDTQYF. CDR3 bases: TGTGCCAGCAGCGCTCTAGCGGGAGAGGGTACAGATACGCAGTATTTT.

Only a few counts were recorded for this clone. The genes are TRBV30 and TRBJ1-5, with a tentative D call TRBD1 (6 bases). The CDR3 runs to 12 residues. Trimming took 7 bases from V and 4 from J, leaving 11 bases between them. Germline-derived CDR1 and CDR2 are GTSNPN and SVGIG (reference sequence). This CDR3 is CAYGQLNQPQHF. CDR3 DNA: TGTGCCTACGGACAGTTGAATCAGCCCCAGCATTTT.

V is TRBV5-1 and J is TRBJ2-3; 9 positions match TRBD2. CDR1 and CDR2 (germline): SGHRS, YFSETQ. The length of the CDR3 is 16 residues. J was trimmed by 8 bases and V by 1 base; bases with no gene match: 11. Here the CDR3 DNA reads TGCGCCAGCAGCTTGTACGTAGCGGGGGCCCCCGGTACGCAGTATTTT. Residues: CASSLYVAGAPGTQYF.

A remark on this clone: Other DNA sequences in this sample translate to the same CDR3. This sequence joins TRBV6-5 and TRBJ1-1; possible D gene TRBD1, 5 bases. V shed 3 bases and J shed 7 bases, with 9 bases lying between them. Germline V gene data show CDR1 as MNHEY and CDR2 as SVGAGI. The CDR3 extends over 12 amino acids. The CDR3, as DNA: TGTGCCAGCAGTTATCGGGGGAGTGAAGCTTTCTTT. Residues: CASSYRGSEAFF.

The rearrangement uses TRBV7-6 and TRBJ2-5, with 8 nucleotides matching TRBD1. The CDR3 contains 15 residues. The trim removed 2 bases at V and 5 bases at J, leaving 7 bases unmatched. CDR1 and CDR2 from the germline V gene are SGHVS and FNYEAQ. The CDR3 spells CASSLQGARMETQYF. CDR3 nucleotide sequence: TGTGCCAGCAGCTTACAGGGGGCGCGAATGGAGACCCAGTACTTC.

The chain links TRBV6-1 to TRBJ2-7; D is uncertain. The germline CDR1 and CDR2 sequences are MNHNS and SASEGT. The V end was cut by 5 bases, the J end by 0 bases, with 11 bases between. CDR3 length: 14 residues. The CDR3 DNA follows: TGTGCCAGCAGTAAGGCTCCGGGCTCCTACGAGCAGTACTTC. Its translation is CASSKAPGSYEQYF.

CDR3 sequence reads: CASRENTGELFF. The DNA of the CDR3 is TGTGCCAGCAGGGAGAACACCGGGGAGCTGTTTTTT. The chain has TRBV6-5 and TRBJ2-2, with D unclear. The CDR3 contains 12 residues. Trimming removed 6 bases at V and 1 base at J, with 3 bases between. Germline loops: CDR1 MNHEY, CDR2 SVGAGI.